Presented here are 31 T cell receptor beta chains from one specimen sequenced in a study of radiotherapy plus CTLA-4 blockade in lung cancer. Here immunoSEQ multiplex PCR was the method, and the copy in TCRdb shows in-frame clones only, minus some. The table lists about 76,000 clones, roughly 79% of them singletons. The sequences come from peripheral blood, collected from a patient treated with radiotherapy plus ipilimumab. The receptors come from a human donor with non-small cell lung cancer whose response to radiotherapy plus ipilimumab could not be evaluated. Some clones in this sample may be carry-over from other donors' samples.

The CDR3 protein is CASSGGGVIYEQYF. The CDR3 nucleotides are TGCGCCAGCAGCGGCGGAGGGGTAATCTACGAGCAGTACTTC. This chain joins TRBV5-1 and TRBJ2-7, with D maybe TRBD2 (6 bases). CDR3 size: 14 residues. V lost 4 bases and J lost 3, with 14 bases in between. Germline loops: CDR1 SGHRS, CDR2 YFSETQ.

This chain joins TRBV28 and TRBJ2-1, with D possibly being TRBD2 (6 bases). This CDR3 has 11 residues. In germline, CDR1 is MDHEN, CDR2 SYDVKM. V shed 6 bases and J shed 15 bases, with 15 bases lying between them. In DNA, the CDR3 is TGTGCCAGCAGCGCGGCGGGGCAGTCGTTCTTC. Amino acids: CASSAAGQSFF.

CDR3 DNA sequence: TGTGCCAGCAGAGCCGGGACAGGGATCGACGAGCAGTACTTC. This codes for CASRAGTGIDEQYF. The J gene is TRBJ2-7, the V gene TRBV7-8; 9 bases agree with TRBD1. This CDR3 is built from 14 residues. V trimming: 6 bases; J trimming: 5 bases; junction bases outside the gene matches: 8. Germline V gene data show CDR1 as SGHVS and CDR2 as FQNEAQ.

The V and J genes are TRBV5-1 and TRBJ2-5, with TRBD1 matching over 7 bases. TRBJ2-7 explains the end of the DNA better; the J call may be wrong. The CDR3 runs 13 residues. In germline, CDR1 is SGHRS, CDR2 YFSETQ. CDR3 sequence (DNA): TGCGCCAGCAGCTTGTCACAGGGGTACGAGCAGTACTTC. This gives the protein CASSLSQGYEQYF.

The chain recombines TRBV5-1 with TRBJ1-4; 7 nucleotides align to TRBD1. V lost 4 bases and J lost 4; bases outside the gene matches: 7. The V gene's germline CDR1 is SGHRS and CDR2 YFSETQ. The CDR3 runs 15 residues. CDR3 nucleotide sequence: TGCGCCAGCAGCATCGGGACAGTGGATAATGAAAAACTGTTTTTT. The encoded protein is CASSIGTVDNEKLFF.

The chain is built from TRBV29-1 and TRBJ2-5; tentatively, D is TRBD2 (5 bases). The CDR3 loop spans 13 amino acids. The germline V gene has CDR1 SQVTM and CDR2 ANQGSEA. Trimming stripped 4 bases from V and 1 base from J, with 10 bases between. CDR3: CSVGPRAQETQYF. The CDR3 DNA is TGCAGCGTTGGCCCGAGGGCCCAAGAGACCCAGTACTTC.

The chain uses TRBV30 and TRBJ1-2; D may be TRBD1 (6 bases). The CDR3 is 15 residues long. Trimming took 0 bases from V and 6 from J, leaving 17 bases between them. Germline values: CDR1 GTSNPN, CDR2 SVGIG (reference sequence). The CDR3 DNA follows: TGTGCCTGGAGTGTACTTGACCAGGGGTTGCATGGCTACACCTTC. This encodes CAWSVLDQGLHGYTF.

The chain links TRBV2 to TRBJ2-7, with D perhaps TRBD1 (5 bases). The V end was cut by 7 bases, the J end by 7 bases, with 26 bases between. Per germline, CDR1 SNHLY and CDR2 FYNNEI. The length of the CDR3 is 16 residues. Here the CDR3 reads CASTPGLRWGSPEQYF. The DNA for the CDR3 is TGTGCCAGCACGCCCGGATTACGGTGGGGCTCCCCGGAGCAGTACTTC.

The chain recombines TRBV5-1 with TRBJ2-1; 8 bases fit TRBD1. Germline V lookup: CDR1 SGHRS, CDR2 YFSETQ. Unmatched junction bases numbered 6, after V lost 0 bases and J lost 7 bases. The CDR3 sequence is 15 residues long. This CDR3 reads CASSLGQGAWNEQFF. The CDR3 DNA reads as TGCGCCAGCAGCTTGGGGCAGGGGGCGTGGAATGAGCAGTTCTTC.

The rearrangement links TRBV10-3 to TRBJ1-2, with 7 bases matching TRBD1. The ends lost 6 bases at V and 7 bases at J; junction bases unmatched: 11. Per the germline V gene, CDR1 is ENHRY and CDR2 is SYGVKD. The CDR3 spans 14 residues. The CDR3 here is CAISTGPGGSGYTF. As DNA, the CDR3 is TGTGCCATCAGCACAGGGCCAGGGGGTAGTGGCTACACCTTC.

The gene calls are TRBV7-9 and TRBJ1-1; the D is unclear. The V and J ends lost 1 base and 0 bases respectively, with 9 bases between them. This CDR3 spans 15 amino acids. Germline V CDR1 and CDR2: SEHNR, FQNEAQ (reference sequence). The CDR3 loop reads CASSLENSMNTEAFF. In nucleotides, the CDR3 is TGTGCCAGCAGCTTAGAAAACTCCATGAACACTGAAGCTTTCTTT.

The chain links TRBV6-1 to TRBJ2-7, with 8 nucleotides matching TRBD1. V shed 4 bases, J shed 3 bases, and the junction held 5 bases outside the gene matches. Germline-derived CDR1 and CDR2 are MNHNS and SASEGT. This CDR3 has 14 residues. The CDR3 is CASSVGTGYYEQYF. For the CDR3, the DNA is TGTGCCAGCAGTGTGGGGACAGGCTACTACGAGCAGTACTTC.

The gene calls are TRBV6-5 and TRBJ2-2; unclear D gene. Germline V CDR1 and CDR2: MNHEY, SVGAGI. Trimming pared 2 bases from V and 0 bases from J, leaving 10 bases between. The CDR3 extends over 16 amino acids. CDR3 residues: CASSYSGDANTGELFF. The CDR3 DNA is TGTGCCAGCAGTTACAGTGGAGACGCGAACACCGGGGAGCTGTTTTTT.

The genes are TRBV6-6 and TRBJ1-5, with 8 bases aligning to TRBD1. Losses at the gene ends were 6 bases for V and 0 bases for J; bases not matched to a gene: 4. The CDR3 loop spans 15 amino acids. Per germline, CDR1 MNHNY and CDR2 SVGAGI (reference sequence). Here the CDR3 reads CASSRQGYSNQPQHF. The CDR3 bases are TGTGCCAGCAGCCGACAGGGGTATAGCAATCAGCCCCAGCATTTT.

The chain links TRBV19 to TRBJ2-1, with a possible D match to TRBD1 (6 bases). The CDR3 consists of 13 residues. Germline CDR1 and CDR2: LNHDA and SQIVND (reference sequence). Trimming pared 8 bases from V and 8 bases from J, leaving 16 bases between. The DNA of the CDR3 is TGTGCCAGTCACAGGGTAGATGAGGATGAGCAGTTCTTC. It encodes CASHRVDEDEQFF.

This clone was seen a handful of times. This chain uses TRBV6-4 with TRBJ1-3; D not resolved. The CDR3 contains 17 residues. V lost 0 bases and J lost 0, with 12 bases in between. Germline assignment: CDR1 MRHNA and CDR2 SNTAGT. The CDR3 region has the DNA TGTGCCAGCAGTGACTCGAAACACGATGTCTCTGGAAACACCATATATTTT. Protein sequence: CASSDSKHDVSGNTIYF.

The V and J genes are TRBV10-1 and TRBJ2-7; possible D gene TRBD2, 5 bases. Trimming took 6 bases from V and 4 from J, leaving 22 bases between them. The CDR3 spans 16 residues. The germline V gene encodes CDR1 WNHNN and CDR2 SYGVQD (reference sequence). The CDR3 region has the DNA TGCGCCAGCAGGGACGGACTGGCCTTAGAAAGGTACGAGCAGTACTTC. This sequence encodes CASRDGLALERYEQYF.

V is TRBV28 and J is TRBJ2-7; a possible D gene is TRBD1 (6 bases). The germline gives CDR1 MDHEN, CDR2 SYDVKM. V shed 2 bases and J shed 3 bases, with 14 bases lying between them. The length of the CDR3 is 15 residues. The CDR3 is CASSLLPRTVYEQYF. The CDR3 DNA sequence: TGTGCCAGCAGTTTACTGCCTCGGACAGTCTACGAGCAGTACTTC.

The chain carries TRBV2 and TRBJ1-4; 9 nucleotides match TRBD1. In germline, CDR1 is SNHLY, CDR2 FYNNEI. The length of the CDR3 is 14 residues. V lost 6 bases, J lost 8 bases, and 7 bases stayed unmatched. The CDR3 bases are TGTGCCAGCAGAAGTACCGGGACAGGGGAAAAACTGTTTTTT. This sequence encodes CASRSTGTGEKLFF.

Worth noting for this clone: Other DNA sequences of this sample code for an identical CDR3. The CDR3 DNA reads as TGTGCCAGGCCCGACAGGGGCTGTCGTGTGGGAGAGTACGAGCAGTACTTC. As protein: CARPDRGCRVGEYEQYF. The chain links TRBV19 to TRBJ2-7, with 8 positions matching TRBD1. This CDR3 comprises 17 residues. Germline V CDR1 and CDR2: LNHDA, SQIVND (reference sequence). Losses at the gene ends were 9 bases for V and 4 bases for J; bases not matched to a gene: 20.

The J gene is TRBJ2-7, the V gene TRBV11-1; a possible D gene is TRBD1 (5 bases). CDR1 and CDR2 (germline): SGHAT, FQDESV (reference sequence). The CDR3 covers 15 residues. Trimming pared 1 base from V and 0 bases from J, leaving 10 bases between. CDR3 bases: TGTGCCAGCAGCTTAGACCTGACAGTCTCCTACGAGCAGTACTTC. This codes for CASSLDLTVSYEQYF.

This chain uses TRBV6-4 with TRBJ2-1; TRBD2 agrees at 7 bases. This CDR3 has 14 amino acids. Trimming at V came to 3 bases and at J to 10 bases, leaving 9 bases not matched to a gene. Per the germline V gene, CDR1 is MRHNA and CDR2 is SNTAGT. The DNA for the CDR3 is TGTGCCAGCAGTGAAAACTGGGAGGGAAGAGAGCAGTTCTTC. Protein product: CASSENWEGREQFF.

J is TRBJ2-7 and V is TRBV10-3; D gene unclear. Trimming left V 0 bases short and J 1 base short, with 13 bases between. This CDR3 spans 16 amino acids. Germline assignment: CDR1 ENHRY and CDR2 SYGVKD. CDR3 in DNA: TGTGCCATCAGTGAGTCGTCGGGTTTCGGTTCCTACGAGCAGTACTTC. Translation gives CAISESSGFGSYEQYF.

The CDR3 region is CASSPGQGVVTDTQYF. As DNA, the CDR3 is TGTGCCAGCAGCCCGGGACAGGGGGTGGTCACAGATACGCAGTATTTT. V is TRBV14 and J is TRBJ2-3; 11 positions agree with TRBD1. CDR3 length: 16 residues. Per germline, CDR1 SGHDN and CDR2 FVKESK. V shed 4 bases, J shed 2 bases, and the junction held 5 bases outside the gene matches.

The gene calls are TRBV27 and TRBJ2-4; D is possibly TRBD1 (5 bases). CDR3 size: 14 residues. CDR1 and CDR2 from the germline V gene are MNHEY and SMNVEV (reference sequence). Trimming pared 4 bases from V and 5 bases from J, leaving 12 bases between. The CDR3, as DNA: TGTGCCAGCAGTTCTGGGGCTTCCCAAAACATTCAGTACTTC. Translation gives CASSSGASQNIQYF.

The chain has TRBV5-1 and TRBJ1-4; the match to TRBD1 covers 10 bases. The CDR3 runs to 16 residues. With V trimmed by 3 bases and J by 8 bases, 10 bases remained unmatched. Per germline, CDR1 SGHRS and CDR2 YFSETQ. CDR3 region: CASSSGRQGAREKLFF. The DNA of the CDR3 is TGCGCCAGCAGCTCGGGCCGACAGGGGGCGCGGGAAAAACTGTTTTTT.

The rearrangement uses TRBV6-1 and TRBJ2-5; D possibly corresponds to TRBD2 (6 bases). This CDR3 contains 15 residues. Deletions cut 5 bases from V and 3 bases from J, with 16 bases between. Germline V gives CDR1 MNHNS, CDR2 SASEGT. CDR3 sequence: CASSPQRWREETQYF. In DNA, the CDR3 is TGTGCCAGCAGTCCACAACGGTGGAGGGAAGAGACCCAGTACTTC.

This chain's CDR3 is CASSTDRVDTEAFF. CDR3 DNA sequence: TGCGCCAGCAGCACAGACAGGGTGGACACTGAAGCTTTCTTT. V is TRBV5-1 and J is TRBJ1-1; 7 bases are shared with TRBD1. Germline-derived CDR1 and CDR2 are SGHRS and YFSETQ. V lost 4 bases to trimming and J lost 3 bases; unmatched junction nucleotides: 6. The CDR3 is made up of 14 amino acids.

The chain is built from TRBV7-9 and TRBJ2-1, with a possible D match to TRBD2 (5 bases). This CDR3 spans 18 amino acids. CDR1 is SEHNR and CDR2 is FQNEAQ in the germline V gene (reference sequence). Deletions cut 1 base from V and 2 bases from J, with 18 bases between. The CDR3 protein is CASSLEDHGDFAYNEQFF. The DNA of the CDR3 is TGTGCCAGCAGCTTAGAAGACCACGGGGATTTCGCCTACAATGAGCAGTTCTTC.

The chain carries TRBV19 and TRBJ1-6; 10 bases match TRBD1. The CDR3 covers 14 residues. The trim removed 6 bases at V and 10 bases at J, leaving 6 bases unmatched. CDR1 LNHDA and CDR2 SQIVND come from the germline V gene (reference sequence). CDR3 sequence reads: CASRGQGSGSPLHF. The DNA for the CDR3 is TGTGCCAGTAGGGGACAGGGGAGTGGGTCACCCCTCCACTTT.

The V gene is TRBV6-6, the J gene TRBJ1-2; no reliable D call. Trimming pared 0 bases from V and 4 bases from J, leaving 9 bases between. The length of the CDR3 is 14 residues. Germline V gene data show CDR1 as MNHNY and CDR2 as SVGAGI (reference sequence). The CDR3 DNA is TGTGCCAGCAGTTACTCGCTGGGGAGCTATGGCTACACCTTC. Amino acid sequence: CASSYSLGSYGYTF.